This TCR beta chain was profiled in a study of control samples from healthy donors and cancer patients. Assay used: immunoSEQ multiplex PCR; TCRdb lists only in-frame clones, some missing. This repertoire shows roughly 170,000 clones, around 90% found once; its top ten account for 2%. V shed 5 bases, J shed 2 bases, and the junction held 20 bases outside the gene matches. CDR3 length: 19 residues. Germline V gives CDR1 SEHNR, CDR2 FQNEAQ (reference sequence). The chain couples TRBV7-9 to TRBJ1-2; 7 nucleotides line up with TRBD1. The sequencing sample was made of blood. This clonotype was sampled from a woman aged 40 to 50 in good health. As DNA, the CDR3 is TGTGCCAGCAGCCAATGGGTATATGAAGGGACAGCGACGAACTATGGCTACACCTTC. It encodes CASSQWVYEGTATNYGYTF.